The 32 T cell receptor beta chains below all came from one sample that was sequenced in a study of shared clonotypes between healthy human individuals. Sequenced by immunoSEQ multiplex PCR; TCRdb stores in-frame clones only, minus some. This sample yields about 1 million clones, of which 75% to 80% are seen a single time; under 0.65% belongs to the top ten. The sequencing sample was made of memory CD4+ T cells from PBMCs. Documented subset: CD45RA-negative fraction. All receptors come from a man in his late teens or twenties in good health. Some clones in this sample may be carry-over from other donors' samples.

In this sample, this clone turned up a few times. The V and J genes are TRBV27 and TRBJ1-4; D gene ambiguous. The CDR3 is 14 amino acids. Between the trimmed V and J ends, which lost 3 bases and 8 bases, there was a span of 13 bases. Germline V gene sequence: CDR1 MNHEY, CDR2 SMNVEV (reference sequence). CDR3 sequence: CASSFLNVGEKLFF. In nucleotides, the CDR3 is TGTGCCAGCAGTTTCCTCAATGTGGGGGAAAAACTGTTTTTT.

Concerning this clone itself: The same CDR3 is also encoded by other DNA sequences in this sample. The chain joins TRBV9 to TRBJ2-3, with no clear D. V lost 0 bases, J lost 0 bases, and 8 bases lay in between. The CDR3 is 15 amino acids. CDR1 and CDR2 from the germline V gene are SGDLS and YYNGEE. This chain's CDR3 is CASSVDPSSTDTQYF. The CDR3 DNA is TGTGCCAGCAGCGTAGATCCCTCAAGCACAGATACGCAGTATTTT.

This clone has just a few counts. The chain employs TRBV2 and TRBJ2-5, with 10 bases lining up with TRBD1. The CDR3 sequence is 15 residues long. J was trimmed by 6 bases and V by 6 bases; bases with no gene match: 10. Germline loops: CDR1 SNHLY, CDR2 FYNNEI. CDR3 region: CASRISGQGHQTQYF. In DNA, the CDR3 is TGTGCCAGCAGAATATCGGGACAGGGGCACCAGACCCAGTACTTC.

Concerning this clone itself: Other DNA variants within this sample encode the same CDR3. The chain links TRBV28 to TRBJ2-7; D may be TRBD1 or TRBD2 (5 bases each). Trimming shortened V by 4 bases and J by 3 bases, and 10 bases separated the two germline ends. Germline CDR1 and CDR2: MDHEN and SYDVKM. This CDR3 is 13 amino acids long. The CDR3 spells CASSSGQSYEQYF. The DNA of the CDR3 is TGTGCCAGCAGTTCGGGGCAGAGCTACGAGCAGTACTTC.

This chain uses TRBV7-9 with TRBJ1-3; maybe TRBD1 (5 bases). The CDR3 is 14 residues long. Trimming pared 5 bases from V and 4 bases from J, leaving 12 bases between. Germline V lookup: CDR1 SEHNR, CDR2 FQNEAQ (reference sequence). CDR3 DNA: TGTGCCAGCAGCCGAGGGGTTTCCGGAAACACCATATATTTT. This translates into CASSRGVSGNTIYF.

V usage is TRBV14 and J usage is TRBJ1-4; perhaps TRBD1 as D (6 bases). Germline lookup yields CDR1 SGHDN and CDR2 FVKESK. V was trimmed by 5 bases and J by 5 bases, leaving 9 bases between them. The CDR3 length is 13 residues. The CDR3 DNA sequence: TGTGCCAGCAGCGGGGGGCCGAATGAAAAACTGTTTTTT. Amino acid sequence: CASSGGPNEKLFF.

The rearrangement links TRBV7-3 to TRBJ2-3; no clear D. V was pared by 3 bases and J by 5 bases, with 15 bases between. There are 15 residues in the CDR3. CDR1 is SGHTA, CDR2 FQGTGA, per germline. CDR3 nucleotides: TGTGCCAGCAGCTTTACAAAGACGAGCCTAGATACGCAGTATTTT. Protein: CASSFTKTSLDTQYF. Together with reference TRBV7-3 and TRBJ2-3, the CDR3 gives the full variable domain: GAGVSQTPSNKVTEKGKYVELRCDPISGHTALYWYRQSLGQGPEFLIYFQGTGAADDSGLPNDRFFAVRPEGSVSTLKIQRTERGDSAVYLCASSFTKTSLDTQYFGPGTRLTVL.

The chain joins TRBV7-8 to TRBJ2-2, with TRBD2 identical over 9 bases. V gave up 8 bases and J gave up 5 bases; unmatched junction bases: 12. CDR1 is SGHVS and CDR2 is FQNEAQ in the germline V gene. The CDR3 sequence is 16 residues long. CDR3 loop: CASGSAGGSWTGELFF. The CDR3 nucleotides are TGTGCCAGCGGATCGGCGGGGGGGAGTTGGACCGGGGAGCTGTTTTTT.

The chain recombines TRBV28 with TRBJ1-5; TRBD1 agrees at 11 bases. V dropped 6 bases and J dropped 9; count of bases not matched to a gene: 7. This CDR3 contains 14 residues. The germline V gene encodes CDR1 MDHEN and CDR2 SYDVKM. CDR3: CASRPGQGDVPQHF. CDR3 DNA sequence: TGTGCCAGCAGACCGGGACAGGGGGATGTGCCCCAGCATTTT.

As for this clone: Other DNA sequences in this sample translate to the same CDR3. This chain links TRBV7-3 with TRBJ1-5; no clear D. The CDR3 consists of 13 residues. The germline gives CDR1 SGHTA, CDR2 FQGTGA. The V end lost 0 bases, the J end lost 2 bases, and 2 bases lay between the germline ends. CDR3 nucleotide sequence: TGTGCCAGCAGCTTAACCGGCAATCAGCCCCAGCATTTT. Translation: CASSLTGNQPQHF.

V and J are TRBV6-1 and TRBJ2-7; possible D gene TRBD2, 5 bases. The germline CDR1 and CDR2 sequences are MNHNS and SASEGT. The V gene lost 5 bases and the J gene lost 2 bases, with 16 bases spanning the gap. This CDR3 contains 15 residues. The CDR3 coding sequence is TGTGCCAGCAGTACTCCGACCGACTATCCCTACGAGCAGTACTTC. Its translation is CASSTPTDYPYEQYF.

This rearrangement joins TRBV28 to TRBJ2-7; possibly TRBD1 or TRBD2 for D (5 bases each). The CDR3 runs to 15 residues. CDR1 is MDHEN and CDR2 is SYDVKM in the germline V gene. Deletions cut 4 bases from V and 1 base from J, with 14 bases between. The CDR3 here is CASSSGPRLSYEQYF. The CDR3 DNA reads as TGTGCCAGCAGTTCGGGACCGCGCTTATCCTACGAGCAGTACTTC.

The chain's CDR3 is CASSFPGMAKNIQYF. The CDR3 DNA follows: TGTGCCAGCAGCTTTCCAGGGATGGCCAAAAACATTCAGTACTTC. The V and J genes are TRBV7-9 and TRBJ2-4, with TRBD1 as a possible D gene (5 bases). V shed 3 bases and J shed 1 base, with 10 bases lying between them. The length of the CDR3 is 15 residues. The germline CDR1 and CDR2 sequences are SEHNR and FQNEAQ (reference sequence).

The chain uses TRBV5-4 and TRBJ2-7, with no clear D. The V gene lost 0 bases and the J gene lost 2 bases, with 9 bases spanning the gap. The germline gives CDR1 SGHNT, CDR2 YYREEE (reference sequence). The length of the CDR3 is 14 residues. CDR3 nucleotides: TGTGCCAGCAGCTTGGACAGACGTGCCTACGAGCAGTACTTC. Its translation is CASSLDRRAYEQYF.

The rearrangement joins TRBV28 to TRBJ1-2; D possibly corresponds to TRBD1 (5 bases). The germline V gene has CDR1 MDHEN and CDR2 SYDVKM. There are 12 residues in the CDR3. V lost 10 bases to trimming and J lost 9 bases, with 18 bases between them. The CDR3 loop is CATRGGRRSYTF. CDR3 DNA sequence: TGTGCCACCCGGGGGGGGAGAAGGAGCTACACCTTC.

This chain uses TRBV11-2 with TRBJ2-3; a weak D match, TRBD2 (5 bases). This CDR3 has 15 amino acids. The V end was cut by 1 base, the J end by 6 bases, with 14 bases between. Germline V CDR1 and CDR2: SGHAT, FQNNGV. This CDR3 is CASSLVGRDRDTQYF. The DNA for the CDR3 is TGTGCCAGCAGCTTAGTAGGCCGGGATAGGGATACGCAGTATTTT.

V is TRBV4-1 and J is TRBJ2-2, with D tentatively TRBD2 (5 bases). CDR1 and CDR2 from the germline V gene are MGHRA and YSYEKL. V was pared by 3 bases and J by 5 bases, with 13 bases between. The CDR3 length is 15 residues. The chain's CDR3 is CASSHGSRDTGELFF. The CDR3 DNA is TGCGCCAGCAGCCATGGGAGTAGGGATACCGGGGAGCTGTTTTTT.

CDR3 DNA: TGTGCCAGCAGTTCCGGGACTGCGAGCATGCGAGATACGCAGTATTTT. Amino acids: CASSSGTASMRDTQYF. V gene TRBV6-6 combines with J gene TRBJ2-3, with TRBD2 as a possible D gene (6 bases). CDR1 and CDR2 from the germline V gene are MNHNY and SVGAGI (reference sequence). The CDR3 is 16 amino acids. Trimming took 4 bases from V and 5 from J, leaving 19 bases between them.

The CDR3 coding sequence is TGTGCCAGTAGTATAGCCCTATTCCGAAGACAGAGGAACACCGGGGAGCTGTTTTTT. It yields the protein CASSIALFRRQRNTGELFF. This sequence joins TRBV19 and TRBJ2-2; a weak D match, TRBD1 (5 bases). The CDR3 is 19 residues long. The V gene lost 1 base and the J gene lost 1 base, with 19 bases spanning the gap. The V gene's germline CDR1 is LNHDA and CDR2 SQIVND (reference sequence). The variable domain in full, with the rest retrieved from reference TRBV19 and TRBJ2-2, is DGGITQSPKYLFRKEGQNVTLSCEQNLNHDAMYWYRQDPGQGLRLIYYSQIVNDFQKGDIAEGYSVSREKKESFPLTVTSAQKNPTAFYLCASSIALFRRQRNTGELFFGEGSRLTVL.

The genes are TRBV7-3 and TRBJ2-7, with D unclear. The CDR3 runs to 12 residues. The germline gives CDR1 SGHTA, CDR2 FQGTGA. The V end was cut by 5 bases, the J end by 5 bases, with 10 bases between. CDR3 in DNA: TGTGCCAGCAGCGCCTTAGGCCACGAGCAGTACTTC. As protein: CASSALGHEQYF. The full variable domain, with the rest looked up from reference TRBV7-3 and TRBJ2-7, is GAGVSQTPSNKVTEKGKYVELRCDPISGHTALYWYRQSLGQGPEFLIYFQGTGAADDSGLPNDRFFAVRPEGSVSTLKIQRTERGDSAVYLCASSALGHEQYFGPGTRLTVT.

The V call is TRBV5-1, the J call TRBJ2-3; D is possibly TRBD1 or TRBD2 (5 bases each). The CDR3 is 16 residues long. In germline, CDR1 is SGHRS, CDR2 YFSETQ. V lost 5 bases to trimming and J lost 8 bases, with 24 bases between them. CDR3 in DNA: TGCGCCAGCAGACTCGAGTCGGGACGGAACTTCGGTACGCAGTATTTT. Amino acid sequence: CASRLESGRNFGTQYF.

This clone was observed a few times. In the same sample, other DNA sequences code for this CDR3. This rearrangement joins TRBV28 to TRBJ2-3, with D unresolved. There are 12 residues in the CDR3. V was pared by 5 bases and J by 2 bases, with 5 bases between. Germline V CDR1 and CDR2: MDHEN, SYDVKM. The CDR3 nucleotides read TGTGCCAGCAGTCTAACCACAGATACGCAGTATTTT. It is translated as CASSLTTDTQYF.

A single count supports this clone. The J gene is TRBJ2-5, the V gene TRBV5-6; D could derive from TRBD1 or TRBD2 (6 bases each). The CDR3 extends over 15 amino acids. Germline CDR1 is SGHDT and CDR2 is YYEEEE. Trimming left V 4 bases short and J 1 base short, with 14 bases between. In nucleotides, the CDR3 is TGTGCCAGCAGCCCCCGTGGGGGGCTCCAAGAGACCCAGTACTTC. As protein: CASSPRGGLQETQYF.

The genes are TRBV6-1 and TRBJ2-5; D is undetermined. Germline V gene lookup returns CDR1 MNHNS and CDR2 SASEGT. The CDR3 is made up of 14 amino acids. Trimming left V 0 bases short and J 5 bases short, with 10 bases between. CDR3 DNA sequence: TGTGCCAGCAGTGAAGCCTATGGTGGGGAGACCCAGTACTTC. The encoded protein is CASSEAYGGETQYF.

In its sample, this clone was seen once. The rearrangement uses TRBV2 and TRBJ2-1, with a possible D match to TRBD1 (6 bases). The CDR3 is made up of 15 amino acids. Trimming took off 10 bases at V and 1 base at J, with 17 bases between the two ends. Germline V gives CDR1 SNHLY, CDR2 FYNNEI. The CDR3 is CANSPRGGSYNEQFF. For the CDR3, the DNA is TGTGCCAACTCCCCCAGGGGTGGGTCCTACAATGAGCAGTTCTTC. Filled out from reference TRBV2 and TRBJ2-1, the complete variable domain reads EPEVTQTPSHQVTQMGQEVILRCVPISNHLYFYWYRQILGQKVEFLVSFYNNEISEKSEIFDDQFSVERPDGSNFTLKIRSTKLEDSAMYFCANSPRGGSYNEQFFGPGTRLTVL.

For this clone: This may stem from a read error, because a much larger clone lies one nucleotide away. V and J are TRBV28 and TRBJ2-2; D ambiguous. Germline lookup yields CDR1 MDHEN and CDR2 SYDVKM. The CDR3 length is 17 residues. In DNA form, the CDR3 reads TGTGCCGGCAGTTTATCCCGACTCTCGGAGAACACCGGGGAGCTGTTTTTT. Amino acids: CAGSLSRLSENTGELFF.

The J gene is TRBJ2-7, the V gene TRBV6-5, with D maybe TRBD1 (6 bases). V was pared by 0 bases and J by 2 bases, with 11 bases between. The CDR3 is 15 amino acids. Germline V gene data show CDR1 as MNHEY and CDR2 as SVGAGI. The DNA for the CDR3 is TGTGCCAGCAGTTACTCGGGGGCCACAGCCTACGAGCAGTACTTC. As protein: CASSYSGATAYEQYF.

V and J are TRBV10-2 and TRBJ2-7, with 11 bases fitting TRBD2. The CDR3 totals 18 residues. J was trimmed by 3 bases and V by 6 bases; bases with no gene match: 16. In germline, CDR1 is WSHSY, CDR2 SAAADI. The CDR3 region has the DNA TGCGCCAGCAGGGAATCATCCGGGACTAGCGGAAGGATCTACGAGCAGTACTTC. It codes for CASRESSGTSGRIYEQYF.

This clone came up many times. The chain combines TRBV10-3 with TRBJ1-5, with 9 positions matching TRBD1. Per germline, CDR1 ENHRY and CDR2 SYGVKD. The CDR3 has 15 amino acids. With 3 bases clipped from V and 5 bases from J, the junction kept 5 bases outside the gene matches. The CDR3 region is CAISDSDRGYQPQHF. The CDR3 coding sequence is TGTGCCATCAGTGATTCGGACAGGGGATATCAGCCCCAGCATTTT.

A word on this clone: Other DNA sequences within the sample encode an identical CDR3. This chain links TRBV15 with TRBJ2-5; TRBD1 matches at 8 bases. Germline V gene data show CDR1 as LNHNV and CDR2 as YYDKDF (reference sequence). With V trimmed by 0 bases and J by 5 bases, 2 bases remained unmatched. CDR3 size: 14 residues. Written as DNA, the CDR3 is TGTGCCACCAGCAGAGACACAGGGGGGGAGACCCAGTACTTC. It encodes CATSRDTGGETQYF.

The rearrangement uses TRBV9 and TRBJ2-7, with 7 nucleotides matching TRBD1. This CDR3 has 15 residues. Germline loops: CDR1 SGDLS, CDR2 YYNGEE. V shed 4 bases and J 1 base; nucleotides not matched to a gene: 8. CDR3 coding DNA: TGTGCCAGCAGCACGACCGGGACAGCTTCCTACGAGCAGTACTTC. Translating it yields CASSTTGTASYEQYF. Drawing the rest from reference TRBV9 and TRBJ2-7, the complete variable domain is DSGVTQTPKHLITATGQRVTLRCSPRSGDLSVYWYQQSLDQGLQFLIQYYNGEERAKGNILERFSAQQFPDLHSELNLSSLELGDSALYFCASSTTGTASYEQYFGPGTRLTVT.

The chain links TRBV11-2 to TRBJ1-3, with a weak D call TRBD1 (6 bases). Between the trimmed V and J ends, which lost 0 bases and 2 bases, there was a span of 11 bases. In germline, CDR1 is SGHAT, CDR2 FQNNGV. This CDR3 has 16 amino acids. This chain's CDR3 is CASSLDPPGAGNTIYF. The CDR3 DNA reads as TGTGCCAGCAGCTTAGATCCACCAGGGGCTGGAAACACCATATATTTT.